Below are 22 T cell receptor beta chains sequenced from a single sample in a study of T and B cells in COVID-19 patients. From blood, about 250-550 ng of genomic DNA served as TRB template. Multiplex PCR with BIOMED2 TRB-A/B primer pools amplified TRB rearrangements. TCRdb re-analysed the multiplex PCR reads in MiXCR, keeping a single row per CDR3 protein. The sample lists 5,500 to 8,500 distinct CDR3 sequences; around 31% were seen once. The sample consisted of blood. Receptors originate from a human donor with active COVID-19.

V usage is TRBV10-3 and J usage is TRBJ2-5, with D possibly being TRBD2 (5 bases). Germline CDR1 ENHRY, CDR2 SYGVKD. The CDR3 extends over 13 amino acids. The V and J ends lost 5 bases and 2 bases respectively, with 9 bases between them. CDR3 DNA sequence: TGTGCCATCAGTCCACCGGGACAAGAGACCCAGTACTTC. This encodes CAISPPGQETQYF.

This clonotype showed up just a few times. This chain uses TRBV6-5 with TRBJ2-5; 7 nucleotides match TRBD2. The V gene's germline CDR1 is MNHEY and CDR2 SVGAGI. The CDR3 sequence is 12 residues long. The trim removed 8 bases at V and 7 bases at J, leaving 7 bases unmatched. The DNA of the CDR3 is TGTGCCAGCGCGGGGGTCTCCGGGACCCAGTACTTC. Translating it yields CASAGVSGTQYF.

The V call is TRBV5-1, the J call TRBJ2-7, with TRBD1 matching over 8 bases. J lost 4 bases, V lost 4 bases, and 7 bases had no gene match. The CDR3 contains 14 residues. Germline CDR1 is SGHRS and CDR2 is YFSETQ. CDR3 bases: TGCGCCAGCAGCAGTAGGGACAGGCTATACGAGCAGTACTTC. Amino acid sequence: CASSSRDRLYEQYF.

This clonotype rates as medium-sized. The chain combines TRBV19 with TRBJ2-3, with a tentative D call TRBD2 (7 bases). Per the germline V gene, CDR1 is LNHDA and CDR2 is SQIVND (reference sequence). V was pared by 1 base and J by 4 bases, with 12 bases between. The CDR3 runs to 15 residues. The CDR3 coding sequence is TGTGCCAGTAGTATAGGGGGGGGGGCGCCAGATACGCAGTATTTT. It encodes CASSIGGGAPDTQYF. Based on the CDR3 plus reference TRBV19 and TRBJ2-3, the full variable domain is DGGITQSPKYLFRKEGQNVTLSCEQNLNHDAMYWYRQDPGQGLRLIYYSQIVNDFQKGDIAEGYSVSREKKESFPLTVTSAQKNPTAFYLCASSIGGGAPDTQYFGPGTRLTVL.

By frequency in the sample, this clonotype is medium-sized. This chain joins TRBV15 and TRBJ2-5, with D possibly TRBD2 on 6 matching bases. Trimming shortened V by 0 bases and J by 3 bases, and 8 bases separated the two germline ends. Germline values: CDR1 LNHNV, CDR2 YYDKDF (reference sequence). The CDR3 is 14 residues long. The CDR3 here is CATSRDGTEETQYF. In nucleotides, the CDR3 is TGTGCCACCAGCAGAGACGGGACTGAAGAGACCCAGTACTTC.

This clonotype came up a few times. The chain carries TRBV7-6 and TRBJ2-7; the D gene is possibly TRBD2 (6 bases). With 3 bases removed from V and 0 bases from J, the gap between germline ends came to 12 bases. The germline V gene encodes CDR1 SGHVS and CDR2 FNYEAQ. The CDR3 loop spans 15 amino acids. CDR3 nucleotides: TGTGCCAGCAGCTTTGTGGAGGGAAACTCCTACGAGCAGTACTTC. Its protein product is CASSFVEGNSYEQYF.

The chain couples TRBV5-4 to TRBJ2-1; D perhaps matches TRBD2 (6 bases). Deletions cut 4 bases from V and 8 bases from J, with 16 bases between. Germline values: CDR1 SGHNT, CDR2 YYREEE (reference sequence). CDR3 length: 14 residues. Here the CDR3 reads CASSPLPSGDEQFF. CDR3 coding DNA: TGTGCCAGCAGCCCCCTACCGTCGGGAGATGAGCAGTTCTTC. Full variable domain (outside the CDR3, taken from reference TRBV5-4 and TRBJ2-1): ETGVTQSPTHLIKTRGQQVTLRCSSQSGHNTVSWYQQALGQGPQFIFQYYREEENGRGNFPPRFSGLQFPNYSSELNVNALELDDSALYLCASSPLPSGDEQFFGPGTRLTVL.

This clonotype is medium-sized (0.01 to 0.1%) within its sample. The J gene is TRBJ2-1, the V gene TRBV27; the match to TRBD2 covers 11 bases. This CDR3 is 19 amino acids long. The trim removed 1 base at V and 5 bases at J, leaving 13 bases unmatched. The germline CDR1 and CDR2 sequences are MNHEY and SMNVEV (reference sequence). The CDR3 loop reads CASSLFGSGGARVNNEQFF. The CDR3 bases are TGTGCCAGCAGTTTATTTGGTAGCGGGGGGGCTCGCGTTAACAATGAGCAGTTCTTC.

The chain uses TRBV6-5 and TRBJ2-5, with D maybe TRBD1 (6 bases). V was shortened by 0 bases and J by 2 bases, with 16 bases between the two germline ends. CDR1 and CDR2 from the germline V gene are MNHEY and SVGAGI. The CDR3 length is 17 residues. The CDR3 loop reads CASSYSRGIGSQETQYF. DNA for the CDR3: TGTGCCAGCAGTTACTCGAGGGGGATAGGGTCGCAAGAGACCCAGTACTTC.

The genes are TRBV5-1 and TRBJ1-2, with D perhaps TRBD1 (5 bases). The CDR3 has 14 residues. CDR1 and CDR2 (germline): SGHRS, YFSETQ. V was pared by 0 bases and J by 8 bases, with 14 bases between. CDR3 bases: TGCGCCAGCAGCTTGGCACCGGGACTTGAAGGCTACACCTTC. This encodes CASSLAPGLEGYTF.

This sequence joins TRBV5-1 and TRBJ2-1; 8 bases fit TRBD1. The junction had 6 bases not matched to a gene; V was cut back by 5 bases and J by 2 bases. The CDR3 consists of 15 residues. Germline CDR1 reads SGHRS; CDR2 reads YFSETQ. CDR3 in DNA: TGCGCCAGCAGTTGGGTGACAGGGGCCTACAATGAGCAGTTCTTC. Its protein product is CASSWVTGAYNEQFF.

This clonotype occurred a few times. The rearrangement joins TRBV19 to TRBJ1-2, with D possibly being TRBD1 (5 bases). Germline lookup yields CDR1 LNHDA and CDR2 SQIVND (reference sequence). V dropped 3 bases and J dropped 0 bases, with 11 bases sitting between them. The CDR3 extends over 15 amino acids. The CDR3 is CASSMMGLANYGYTF. In nucleotides, the CDR3 is TGTGCCAGTAGTATGATGGGGCTCGCTAACTATGGCTACACCTTC.

By share, this clonotype counts as medium-sized. The chain joins TRBV6-5 to TRBJ2-5, with D perhaps matching TRBD1 or TRBD2 (6 bases each). Looked up from germline, CDR1 is MNHEY and CDR2 is SVGAGI. This CDR3 region has 14 residues. Trimming left V 4 bases short and J 4 bases short, with 13 bases between. CDR3 protein: CASSLKGGRETQYF. For the CDR3, the DNA is TGTGCCAGCAGTTTGAAGGGGGGCCGAGAGACCCAGTACTTC.

This clonotype was found a few times. The chain combines TRBV5-4 with TRBJ2-1; a possible D gene is TRBD2 (5 bases). This CDR3 spans 16 amino acids. From germline, CDR1 is SGHNT and CDR2 YYREEE (reference sequence). Between the trimmed V and J ends, which lost 3 bases and 0 bases, there was a span of 13 bases. CDR3 in amino acids: CASSWSSSSSYNEQFF. For the CDR3, the DNA is TGTGCCAGCAGCTGGTCTAGCTCCTCCTCCTACAATGAGCAGTTCTTC.

The chain uses TRBV5-4 and TRBJ2-4; D is unclear. V lost 9 bases and J lost 0, with 13 bases in between. In germline, CDR1 is SGHNT, CDR2 YYREEE (reference sequence). This CDR3 has 14 amino acids. CDR3 DNA: TGTGCCACTTGCTCCGACCTAGCCAAAAACATTCAGTACTTC. Residues: CATCSDLAKNIQYF.

This clonotype was detected a few times. This sequence joins TRBV6-4 and TRBJ2-1; 9 bases fit TRBD2. CDR1 and CDR2 (germline): MRHNA, SNTAGT. Losses at the gene ends were 0 bases for V and 8 bases for J; bases not matched to a gene: 5. The CDR3 loop spans 15 amino acids. The CDR3 DNA reads as TGTGCCAGCAGTGACTCTCGCGGGGGGGGCGATGAGCAGTTCTTC. Encoded protein: CASSDSRGGGDEQFF.

The V and J genes are TRBV12-3 or TRBV12-4 and TRBJ1-2, with 12 bases aligning to TRBD1. V was clipped by 6 bases and J by 8 bases; unmatched bases: 4. The CDR3 spans 13 residues. The CDR3 protein is CASSTGQGAGYTF. The DNA for the CDR3 is TGTGCCAGCAGCACGGGACAGGGGGCAGGCTACACCTTC.

This chain connects TRBV5-4 to TRBJ2-3; D is unresolved. V lost 1 base, J lost 2 bases, and 8 bases lay in between. The CDR3 covers 14 residues. Germline CDR1 SGHNT, CDR2 YYREEE (reference sequence). CDR3 residues: CASSLMFYTDTQYF. In DNA, the CDR3 is TGTGCCAGCAGCTTGATGTTCTACACAGATACGCAGTATTTT.

This clonotype appeared a few times. This chain links TRBV27 with TRBJ2-2, with D tentatively TRBD1 (6 bases). The CDR3 consists of 14 residues. Trimming stripped 7 bases from V and 1 base from J, with 10 bases between. CDR1 and CDR2 from the germline V gene are MNHEY and SMNVEV (reference sequence). The CDR3 here is CASTKDRNTGELFF. The CDR3 nucleotides read TGTGCCAGCACCAAGGACAGGAACACCGGGGAGCTGTTTTTT.

This clonotype was counted only a few times. The rearrangement joins TRBV7-6 to TRBJ2-1, with TRBD2 matching over 10 bases. V lost 5 bases and J lost 6; bases outside the gene matches: 7. Germline assignment: CDR1 SGHVS and CDR2 FNYEAQ. The CDR3 length is 15 residues. CDR3 DNA sequence: TGTGCCAGCAGCGATAAGCGGGGGGGCCCCAATGAGCAGTTCTTC. Its translation: CASSDKRGGPNEQFF.

The rearrangement uses TRBV7-3 and TRBJ2-2; D assignment may be TRBD1 or TRBD2 (6 bases each). Trimming shortened V by 5 bases and J by 1 base, and 14 bases separated the two germline ends. The CDR3 contains 16 residues. The germline V gene encodes CDR1 SGHTA and CDR2 FQGTGA. CDR3 in DNA: TGTGCCAGCAGCCAGAACGGGGGCAGGAACACCGGGGAGCTGTTTTTT. It specifies CASSQNGGRNTGELFF. The complete variable domain, with remaining parts taken from reference TRBV7-3 and TRBJ2-2, reads GAGVSQTPSNKVTEKGKYVELRCDPISGHTALYWYRQSLGQGPEFLIYFQGTGAADDSGLPNDRFFAVRPEGSVSTLKIQRTERGDSAVYLCASSQNGGRNTGELFFGEGSRLTVL.

In its sample, this clonotype was seen once. The J gene is TRBJ2-3, the V gene TRBV4-1, with 8 bases that match TRBD2. The junction had 8 bases not matched to a gene; V was cut back by 0 bases and J by 0 bases. The CDR3 has 18 residues. Germline V gene sequence: CDR1 MGHRA, CDR2 YSYEKL. CDR3 loop: CASSQDVGGASSTDTQYF. The CDR3 DNA follows: TGCGCCAGCAGCCAAGACGTCGGGGGGGCCTCGAGCACAGATACGCAGTATTTT.